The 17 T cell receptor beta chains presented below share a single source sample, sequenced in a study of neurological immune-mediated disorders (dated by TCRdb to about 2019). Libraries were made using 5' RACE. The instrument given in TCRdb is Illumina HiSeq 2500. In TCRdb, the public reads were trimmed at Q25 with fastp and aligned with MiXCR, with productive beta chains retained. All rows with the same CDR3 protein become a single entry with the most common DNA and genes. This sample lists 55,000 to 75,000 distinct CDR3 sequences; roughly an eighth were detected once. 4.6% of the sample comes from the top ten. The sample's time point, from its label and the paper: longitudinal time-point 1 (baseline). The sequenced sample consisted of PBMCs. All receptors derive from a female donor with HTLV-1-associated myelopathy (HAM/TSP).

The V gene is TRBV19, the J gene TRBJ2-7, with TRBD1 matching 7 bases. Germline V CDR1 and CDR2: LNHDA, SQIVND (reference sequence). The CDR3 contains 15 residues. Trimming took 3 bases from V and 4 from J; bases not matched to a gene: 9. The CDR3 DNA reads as TGTGCCAGTAGTATCAGCCAGTCAGGGGGTTACGAGCAGTACTTC. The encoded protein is CASSISQSGGYEQYF.

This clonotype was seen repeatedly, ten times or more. CDR3 DNA: TGTGCCAGCAGAAAATGGACAGGCACAGATACGCAGTATTTT. Encoded protein: CASRKWTGTDTQYF. This sequence joins TRBV28 and TRBJ2-3; weak D call: TRBD1 (6 bases). The CDR3 extends over 14 amino acids. The germline V and J ends were trimmed by 6 bases and 1 base, with 11 bases remaining between them. Per germline, CDR1 MDHEN and CDR2 SYDVKM.

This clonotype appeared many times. The CDR3 loop reads CASSSRGGLGYEQYF. The CDR3 DNA reads TGTGCCAGCAGTTCCCGGGGGGGCCTCGGATACGAGCAGTACTTC. V is TRBV27 and J is TRBJ2-7; 8 bases map to TRBD2. The CDR3 totals 15 residues. V shed 4 bases and J 4 bases; nucleotides not matched to a gene: 9. Germline-derived CDR1 and CDR2 are MNHEY and SMNVEV (reference sequence).

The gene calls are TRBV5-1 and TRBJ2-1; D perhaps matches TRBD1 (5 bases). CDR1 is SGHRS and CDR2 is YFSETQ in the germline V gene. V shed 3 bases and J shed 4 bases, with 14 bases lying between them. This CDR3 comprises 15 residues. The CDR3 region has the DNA TGCGCCAGCAGCTACCAGCCAGGGTCATACAATGAGCAGTTCTTC. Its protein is CASSYQPGSYNEQFF.

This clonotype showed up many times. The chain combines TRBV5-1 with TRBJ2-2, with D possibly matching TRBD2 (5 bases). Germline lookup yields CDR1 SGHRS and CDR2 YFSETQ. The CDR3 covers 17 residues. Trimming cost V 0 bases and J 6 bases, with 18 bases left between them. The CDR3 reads CASSLALRTSGPGELFF. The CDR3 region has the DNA TGCGCCAGCAGCTTGGCCTTAAGGACTTCTGGCCCCGGGGAGCTGTTTTTT.

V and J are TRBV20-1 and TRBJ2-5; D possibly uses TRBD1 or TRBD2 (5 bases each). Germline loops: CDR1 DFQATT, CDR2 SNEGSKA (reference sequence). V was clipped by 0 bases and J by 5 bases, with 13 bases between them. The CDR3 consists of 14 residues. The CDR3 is CSARDGGEWETQYF. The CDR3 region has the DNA TGCAGTGCTAGAGATGGGGGAGAGTGGGAGACCCAGTACTTC.

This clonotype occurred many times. The CDR3 sequence: CASRSRGITDTQYF. In nucleotides, the CDR3 is TGCGCCAGCAGATCCAGGGGGATCACAGATACGCAGTATTTT. This sequence joins TRBV5-1 and TRBJ2-3; TRBD1 aligns across 7 bases. The CDR3 is made up of 14 amino acids. Germline values: CDR1 SGHRS, CDR2 YFSETQ. The V segment lost 5 bases and the J segment 2 bases; nucleotides outside the gene matches: 5.

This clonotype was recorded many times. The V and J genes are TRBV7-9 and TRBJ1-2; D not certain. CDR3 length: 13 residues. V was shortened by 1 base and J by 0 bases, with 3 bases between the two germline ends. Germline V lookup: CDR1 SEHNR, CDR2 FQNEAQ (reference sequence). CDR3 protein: CASSLVTNYGYTF. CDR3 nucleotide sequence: TGTGCCAGCAGCTTAGTCACTAACTATGGCTACACCTTC. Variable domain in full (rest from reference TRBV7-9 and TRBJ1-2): DTGVSQNPRHKITKRGQNVTFRCDPISEHNRLYWYRQTLGQGPEFLTYFQNEAQLEKSRLLSDRFSAERPKGSFSTLEIQRTEQGDSAMYLCASSLVTNYGYTFGSGTRLTVV.

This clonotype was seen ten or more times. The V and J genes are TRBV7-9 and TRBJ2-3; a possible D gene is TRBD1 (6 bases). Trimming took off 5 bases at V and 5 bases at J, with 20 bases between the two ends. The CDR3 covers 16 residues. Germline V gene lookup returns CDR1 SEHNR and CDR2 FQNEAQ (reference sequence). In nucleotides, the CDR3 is TGTGCCAGCAGCCAGGTATTGATGGGGGCAGAAGATACGCAGTATTTT. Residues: CASSQVLMGAEDTQYF.

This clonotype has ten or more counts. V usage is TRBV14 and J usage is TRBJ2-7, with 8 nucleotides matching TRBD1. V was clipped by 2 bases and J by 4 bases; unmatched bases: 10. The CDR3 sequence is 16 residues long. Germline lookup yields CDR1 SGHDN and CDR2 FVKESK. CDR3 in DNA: TGTGCCAGCAGCCAACCAACCGGGACAGGAGAATACGAGCAGTACTTC. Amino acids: CASSQPTGTGEYEQYF.

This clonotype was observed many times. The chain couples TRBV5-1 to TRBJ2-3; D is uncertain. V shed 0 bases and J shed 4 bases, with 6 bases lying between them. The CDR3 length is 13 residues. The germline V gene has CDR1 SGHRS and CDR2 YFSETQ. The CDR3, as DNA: TGCGCCAGCAGCTTGGATCGACCAGATACGCAGTATTTT. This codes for CASSLDRPDTQYF. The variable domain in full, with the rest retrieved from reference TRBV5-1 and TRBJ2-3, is KAGVTQTPRYLIKTRGQQVTLSCSPISGHRSVSWYQQTPGQGLQFLFEYFSETQRNKGNFPGRFSGRQFSNSRSEMNVSTLELGDSALYLCASSLDRPDTQYFGPGTRLTVL.

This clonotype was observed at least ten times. DNA for the CDR3: TGTGCCAGCTCCCTCAGATCGGAACGGAGCAATCAGCCCCAGCATTTT. Amino acid sequence: CASSLRSERSNQPQHF. The chain has TRBV18 and TRBJ1-5; no clear D gene. The V end lost 6 bases, the J end lost 1 base, and 16 bases lay between the germline ends. The CDR3 is made up of 16 amino acids. CDR1 and CDR2 from the germline V gene are KGHSH and LQKENI.

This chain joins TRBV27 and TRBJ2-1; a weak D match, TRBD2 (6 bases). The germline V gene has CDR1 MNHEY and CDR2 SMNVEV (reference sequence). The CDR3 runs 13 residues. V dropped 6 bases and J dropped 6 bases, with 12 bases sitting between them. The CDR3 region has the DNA TGTGCCAGCAGCCCGGGACTCGGCAATGAGCAGTTCTTC. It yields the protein CASSPGLGNEQFF.

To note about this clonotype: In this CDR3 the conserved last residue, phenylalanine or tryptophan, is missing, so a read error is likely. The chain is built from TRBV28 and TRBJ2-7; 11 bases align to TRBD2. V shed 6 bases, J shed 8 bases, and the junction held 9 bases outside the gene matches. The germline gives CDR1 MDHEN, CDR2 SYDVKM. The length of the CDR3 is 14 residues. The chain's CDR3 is CASRVSGGADKQYL. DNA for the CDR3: TGTGCCAGCAGGGTTAGCGGGGGGGCTGACAAGCAGTACTTA.

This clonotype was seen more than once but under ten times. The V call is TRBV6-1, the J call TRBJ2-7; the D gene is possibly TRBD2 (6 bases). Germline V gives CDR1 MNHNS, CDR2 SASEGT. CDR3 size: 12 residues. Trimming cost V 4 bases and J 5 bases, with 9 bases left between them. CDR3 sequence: CASSVAGNEQYF. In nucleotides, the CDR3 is TGTGCCAGCAGTGTTGCGGGGAACGAGCAGTACTTC.

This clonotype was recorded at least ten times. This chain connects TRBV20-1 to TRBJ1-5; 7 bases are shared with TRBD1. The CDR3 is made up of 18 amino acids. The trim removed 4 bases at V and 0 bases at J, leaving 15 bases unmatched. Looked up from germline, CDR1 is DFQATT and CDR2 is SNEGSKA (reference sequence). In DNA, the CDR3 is TGCAGTGCTAAATCTTCCGGGACAGAAATTTATAGCAATCAGCCCCAGCATTTT. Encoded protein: CSAKSSGTEIYSNQPQHF.

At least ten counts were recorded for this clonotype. The CDR3: CASSLSGGGAYEQYF. CDR3 DNA sequence: TGTGCCAGCAGTCTTAGCGGGGGAGGCGCCTACGAGCAGTACTTC. The chain employs TRBV6-6 and TRBJ2-7; 9 bases align to TRBD2. V dropped 5 bases and J dropped 2; count of bases not matched to a gene: 7. Germline CDR1 and CDR2: MNHNY and SVGAGI (reference sequence). This CDR3 comprises 15 residues.